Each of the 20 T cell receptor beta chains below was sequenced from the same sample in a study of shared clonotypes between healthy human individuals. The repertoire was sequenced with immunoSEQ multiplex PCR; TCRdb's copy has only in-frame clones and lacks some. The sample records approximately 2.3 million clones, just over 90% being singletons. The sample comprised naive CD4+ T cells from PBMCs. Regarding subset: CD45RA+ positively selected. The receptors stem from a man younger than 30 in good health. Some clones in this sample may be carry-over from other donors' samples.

The CDR3 protein is CASGNTNPGYTF. CDR3 in DNA: TGTGCCAGCGGTAACACAAACCCTGGCTACACCTTC. The chain employs TRBV2 and TRBJ1-2, with D unresolved. V gave up 8 bases and J gave up 7 bases, with 14 bases separating them. The germline V gene encodes CDR1 SNHLY and CDR2 FYNNEI. The CDR3 length is 12 residues.

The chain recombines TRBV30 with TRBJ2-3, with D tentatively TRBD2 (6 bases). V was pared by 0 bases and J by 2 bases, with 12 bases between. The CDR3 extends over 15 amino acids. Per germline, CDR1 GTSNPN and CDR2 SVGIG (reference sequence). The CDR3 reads CAWSVGSGNTDTQYF. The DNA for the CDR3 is TGTGCCTGGAGTGTAGGTAGCGGAAACACAGATACGCAGTATTTT.

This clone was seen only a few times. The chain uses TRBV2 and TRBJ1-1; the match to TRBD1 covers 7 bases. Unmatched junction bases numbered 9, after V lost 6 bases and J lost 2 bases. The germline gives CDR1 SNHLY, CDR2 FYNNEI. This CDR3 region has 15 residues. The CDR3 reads CASRRRTGINTEAFF. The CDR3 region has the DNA TGTGCCAGCAGGAGGAGGACAGGAATAAACACTGAAGCTTTCTTT.

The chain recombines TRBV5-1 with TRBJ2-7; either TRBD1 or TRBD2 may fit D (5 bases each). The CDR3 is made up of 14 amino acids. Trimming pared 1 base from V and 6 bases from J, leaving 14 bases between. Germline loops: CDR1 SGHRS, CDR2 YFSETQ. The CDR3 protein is CASSLTPGSGEQYF. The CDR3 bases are TGCGCCAGCAGCTTGACCCCAGGGAGCGGCGAGCAGTACTTC.

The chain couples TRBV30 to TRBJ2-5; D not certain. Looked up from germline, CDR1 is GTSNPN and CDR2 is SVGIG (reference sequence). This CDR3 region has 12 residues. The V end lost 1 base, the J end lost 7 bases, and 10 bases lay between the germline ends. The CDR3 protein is CAWSGGYGTQYF. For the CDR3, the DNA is TGTGCCTGGAGTGGGGGATACGGGACCCAGTACTTC.

CDR3: CASSEVLVTTEAFF. The DNA for the CDR3 is TGTGCCAGCAGTGAAGTTCTGGTGACCACTGAAGCTTTCTTT. The chain uses TRBV6-1 and TRBJ1-1; D ambiguous. Trimming removed 1 base from V and 4 bases from J, with 10 bases in between. In germline, CDR1 is MNHNS, CDR2 SASEGT. This CDR3 spans 14 amino acids.

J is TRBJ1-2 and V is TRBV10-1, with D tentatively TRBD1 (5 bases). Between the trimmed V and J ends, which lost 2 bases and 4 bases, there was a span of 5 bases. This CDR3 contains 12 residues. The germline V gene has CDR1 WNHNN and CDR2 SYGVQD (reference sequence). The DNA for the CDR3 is TGCGCCAGCAGTGAGGGGGCCTATGGCTACACCTTC. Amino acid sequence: CASSEGAYGYTF.

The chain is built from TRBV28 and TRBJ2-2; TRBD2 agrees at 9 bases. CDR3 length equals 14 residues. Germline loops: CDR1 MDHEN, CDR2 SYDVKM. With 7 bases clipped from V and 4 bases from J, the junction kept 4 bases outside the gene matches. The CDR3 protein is CASTLSGSTGELFF. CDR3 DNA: TGTGCCAGCACCCTTAGCGGGAGCACCGGGGAGCTGTTTTTT.

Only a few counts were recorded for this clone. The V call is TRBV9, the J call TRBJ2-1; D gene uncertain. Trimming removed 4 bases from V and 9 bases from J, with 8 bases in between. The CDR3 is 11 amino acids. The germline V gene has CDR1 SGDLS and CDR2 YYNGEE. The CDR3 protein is CASSLGGEQFF. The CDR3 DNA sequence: TGTGCCAGCAGCCTAGGCGGTGAGCAGTTCTTC.

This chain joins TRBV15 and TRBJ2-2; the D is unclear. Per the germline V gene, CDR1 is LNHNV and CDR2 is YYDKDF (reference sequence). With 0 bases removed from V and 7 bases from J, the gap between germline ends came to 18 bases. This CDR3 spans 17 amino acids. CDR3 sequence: CATSRDRARQAFGELFF. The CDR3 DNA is TGTGCCACCAGCAGAGATCGAGCCCGTCAGGCGTTCGGGGAGCTGTTTTTT.

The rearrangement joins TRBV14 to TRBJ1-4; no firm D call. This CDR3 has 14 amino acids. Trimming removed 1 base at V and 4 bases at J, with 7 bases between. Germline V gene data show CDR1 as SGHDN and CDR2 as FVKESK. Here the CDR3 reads CASSQVSLNEKLFF. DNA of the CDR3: TGTGCCAGCAGCCAAGTCAGCCTTAATGAAAAACTGTTTTTT.

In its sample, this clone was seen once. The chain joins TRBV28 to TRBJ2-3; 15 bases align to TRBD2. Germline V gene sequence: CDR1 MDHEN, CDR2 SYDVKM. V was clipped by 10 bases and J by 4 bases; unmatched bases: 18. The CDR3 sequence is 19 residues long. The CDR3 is CAIARLGTSGRWGPDTQYF. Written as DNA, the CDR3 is TGTGCCATCGCCCGGCTTGGGACTAGCGGGAGGTGGGGCCCAGATACGCAGTATTTT.

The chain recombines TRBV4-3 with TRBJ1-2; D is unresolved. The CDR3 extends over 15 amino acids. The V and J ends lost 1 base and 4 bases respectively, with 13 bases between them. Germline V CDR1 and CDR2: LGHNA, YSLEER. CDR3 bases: TGCGCCAGCAGCCAAGTCCGCGGATTACCCTATGGCTACACCTTC. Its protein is CASSQVRGLPYGYTF.

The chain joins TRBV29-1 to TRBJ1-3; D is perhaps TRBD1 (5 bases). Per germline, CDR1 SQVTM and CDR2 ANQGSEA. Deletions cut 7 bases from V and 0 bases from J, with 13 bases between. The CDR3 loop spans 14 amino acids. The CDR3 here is CSAKGRLSGNTIYF. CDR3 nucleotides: TGCAGCGCCAAGGGACGGCTCTCTGGAAACACCATATATTTT.

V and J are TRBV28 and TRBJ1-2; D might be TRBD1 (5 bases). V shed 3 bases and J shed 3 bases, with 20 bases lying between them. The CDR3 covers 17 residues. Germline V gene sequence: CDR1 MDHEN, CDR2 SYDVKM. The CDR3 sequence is CASSFPHFQGWHYGYTF. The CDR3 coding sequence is TGTGCCAGCAGTTTCCCCCATTTTCAGGGTTGGCACTATGGCTACACCTTC.

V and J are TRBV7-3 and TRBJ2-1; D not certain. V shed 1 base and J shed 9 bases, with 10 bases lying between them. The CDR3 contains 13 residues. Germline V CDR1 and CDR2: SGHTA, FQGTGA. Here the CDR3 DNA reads TGTGCCAGCAGCTTAAGACGGGTGGGTGAGCAGTTCTTC. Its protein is CASSLRRVGEQFF. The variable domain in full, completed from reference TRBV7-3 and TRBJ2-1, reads GAGVSQTPSNKVTEKGKYVELRCDPISGHTALYWYRQSLGQGPEFLIYFQGTGAADDSGLPNDRFFAVRPEGSVSTLKIQRTERGDSAVYLCASSLRRVGEQFFGPGTRLTVL.

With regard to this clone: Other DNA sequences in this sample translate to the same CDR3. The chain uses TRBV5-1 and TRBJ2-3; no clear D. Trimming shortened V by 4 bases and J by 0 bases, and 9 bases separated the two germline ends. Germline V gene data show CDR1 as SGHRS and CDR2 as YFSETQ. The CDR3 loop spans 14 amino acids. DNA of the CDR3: TGCGCCAGCAGCGTGGGAACCAGCACAGATACGCAGTATTTT. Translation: CASSVGTSTDTQYF.

CDR3 in amino acids: CASRDRPTSTDTQYF. CDR3 coding DNA: TGTGCCAGTCGGGACAGGCCGACTAGCACAGATACGCAGTATTTT. This chain joins TRBV19 and TRBJ2-3; the match to TRBD1 covers 8 bases. Trimming removed 8 bases from V and 0 bases from J; junction bases left unmatched: 7. The CDR3 has 15 residues. The germline V gene encodes CDR1 LNHDA and CDR2 SQIVND (reference sequence).

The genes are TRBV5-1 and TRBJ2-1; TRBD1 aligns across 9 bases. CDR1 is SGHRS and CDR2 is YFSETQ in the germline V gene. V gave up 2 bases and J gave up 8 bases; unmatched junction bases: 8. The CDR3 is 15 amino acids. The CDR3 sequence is CASSFVTGGFYEQFF. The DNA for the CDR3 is TGCGCCAGCAGCTTTGTGACAGGGGGTTTCTATGAGCAGTTCTTC.

CDR3 amino acids: CASGDRTGELFF. The CDR3 DNA reads TGTGCCAGCGGTGACAGAACCGGGGAGCTGTTTTTT. The J gene is TRBJ2-2, the V gene TRBV11-2; D perhaps matches TRBD1 (5 bases). Germline V gene lookup returns CDR1 SGHAT and CDR2 FQNNGV. The CDR3 length is 12 residues. The germline V and J ends were trimmed by 8 bases and 5 bases, with 9 bases remaining between them.